This T cell receptor (beta chain) was recovered during a study of PD-1 blockade in classical Hodgkin lymphoma. Study at large: Administration of nivolumab to patients was at 3 mg/kg intravenously every 2 weeks.

Study-level results: Relative to healthy donors, newly diagnosed patients reportedly had lower baseline TCR diversity, which was reported as lower still in relapsed/refractory patients. Whereas CD4+ TCR diversity had risen significantly by C4D1, CD8+ TCR diversity had not.

Regarding this clone: Its antigen is still unknown.

Time point defined: cycle 4 day 1 (C4D1), after less than 7 weeks of nivolumab. Relapse after autologous stem cell transplantation occurred in every patient, and brentuximab vedotin exposure varied. PBMCs were thawed, and CD8+ T cells were then isolated from them by magnetic negative selection. Here immunoSEQ multiplex PCR was the method, and the copy in TCRdb shows in-frame clones only, minus some. Of about 6,800 clones listed, around three fifths are singletons. With V trimmed by 7 bases and J by 2 bases, 8 bases remained unmatched. Germline assignment: CDR1 SGHAT and CDR2 FQNNGV. CDR3 size: 14 residues.

The material sequenced was CD8+ T cells from blood, taken before the fourth cycle of nivolumab. The receptor's source is a human donor with classical Hodgkin lymphoma. The rearrangement joins TRBV11-2 to TRBJ2-7; 7 nucleotides line up with TRBD1. CDR3 sequence (DNA): TGTGCCAGCACCACAGGACAGGACACCTACGAGCAGTACTTC. It yields the protein CASTTGQDTYEQYF.